This T cell receptor beta chain was observed in a study of STAT3 mutations in large granular lymphocyte leukemia. Study-wide results and caveats: In several patients, dominant TCR clone burden exceeded STAT3 mutant burden, suggesting STAT3 mutation arose secondarily. In about 35% of the 18 patients, new TCR clonotypes emerged after therapy. In T-cell large granular lymphocyte leukemia, about half of patients showed multiple immunodominant subclonotypes.

About this clone itself: As yet, its antigen is unknown.

Germline V CDR1 and CDR2: SGHRS, YFSETQ. This CDR3 is 17 amino acids long. Trimming stripped 0 bases from V and 0 bases from J, with 10 bases between. Sequencing used immunoSEQ multiplex PCR; TCRdb keeps in-frame clones, though not all of them. The sample has about 10,000 clones; around 89% are singletons. The material sequenced was peripheral blood mononuclear cells. The sequence derives from a man in his 60s with T-cell large granular lymphocyte leukemia. Some clones in this sample may be carry-over from other donors' samples. The chain has TRBV5-1 and TRBJ2-6; no clear D gene. The CDR3 DNA sequence: TGCGCCAGCAGCTTGGAAGGACGGAGCTCTGGGGCCAACGTCCTGACTTTC. Translating gives CASSLEGRSSGANVLTF.